This TCR beta chain was recovered during a study of cytomegalovirus exposure and HLA in healthy donors. The sample holds one count of this clone. What it recognizes is unknown. The PCR made use of 60 Vbeta and 13 Jbeta primers. Measured with immunoSEQ multiplex PCR; TCRdb has only the in-frame clones, and not every one. Of 160,000 or so clones in the sample, over 70% were seen once. The CDR3 is 14 amino acids. The germline V gene has CDR1 GTSNPN and CDR2 SVGIG (reference sequence). With 4 bases clipped from V and 6 bases from J, the junction kept 9 bases outside the gene matches. Whole-study findings and limits: Reportedly, a later analysis found an Asian-associated ancestry cluster had fewer N-insertions than the roughly 630-donor mean. The study designated roughly 160 TCR beta chains cytomegalovirus-associated. A prior analysis recorded that most TCR beta V segments were productive about 87% or about 30% of the time.

The sequencing sample was made of PBMCs. The chain combines TRBV30 with TRBJ2-5; 9 bases match TRBD2. The TCR sequence derives from a man in his fifties in good health and CMV-seropositive. The CDR3, as DNA: TGTGCCTGGACACGGGGCGGGGGGGCACAGACCCAGTACTTC. Translation: CAWTRGGGAQTQYF.